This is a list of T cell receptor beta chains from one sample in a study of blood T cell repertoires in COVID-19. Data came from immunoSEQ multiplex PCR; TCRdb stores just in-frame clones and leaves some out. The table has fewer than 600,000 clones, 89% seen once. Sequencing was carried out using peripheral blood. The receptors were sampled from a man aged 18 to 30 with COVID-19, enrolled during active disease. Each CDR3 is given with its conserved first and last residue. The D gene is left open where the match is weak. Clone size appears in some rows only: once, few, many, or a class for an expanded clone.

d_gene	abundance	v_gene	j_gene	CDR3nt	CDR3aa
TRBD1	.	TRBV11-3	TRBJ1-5	TGTGCCCAGCCGGGACAGGGGCACCGGCCCCAGCATTTT	CAQPGQGHRPQHF
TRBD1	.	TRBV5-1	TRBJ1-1	TGCGCCAGCAGCTCGACAGGGATGGGGATCACTGAAGCTTTCTTT	CASSSTGMGITEAFF
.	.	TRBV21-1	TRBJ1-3	TGTGCCAGCAGCAAAGAAGGGGACAGGGGCGGAGTGGGTAGCTCTGGAAACACCATATATTTT	CASSKEGDRGGVGSSGNTIYF
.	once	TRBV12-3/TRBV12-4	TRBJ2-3	TGTGCCAGCAGGGACAGTGCAGATACGCAGTATTTT	CASRDSADTQYF
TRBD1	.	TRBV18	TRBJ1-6	TGTGCCAGCTCGGCAGGGGGTTACAATTCACCCCTCCACTTT	CASSAGGYNSPLHF
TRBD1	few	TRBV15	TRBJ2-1	TGTGCCACCAGCCCCGGGACAGGAAACTACAATGAGCAGTTCTTC	CATSPGTGNYNEQFF
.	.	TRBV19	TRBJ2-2	TGTGCCAGTAGTATAGGCAGAACGAACACCGGGGAGCTGTTTTTT	CASSIGRTNTGELFF
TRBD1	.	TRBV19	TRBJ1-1	TGTAGGGGACACAGGGGTCGAAACACTGAAGCTTTCTTT	CRGHRGRNTEAFF
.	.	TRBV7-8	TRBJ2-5	TGTGCCAGCAGCTTTTACCCGGGACTTCCGGGAGCAAGGGAGACCCAGTACTTC	CASSFYPGLPGARETQYF
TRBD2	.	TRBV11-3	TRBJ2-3	TGTGCCAGCAGCCCCCGGACTAGCGGGAATGCAGATACGCAGTATTTT	CASSPRTSGNADTQYF
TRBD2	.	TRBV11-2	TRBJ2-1	TGTGCCAGCAGCTTAGATATCAGCGGGGGTGATGAGCAGTTCTTC	CASSLDISGGDEQFF
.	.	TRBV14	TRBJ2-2	TGTGCCAGCAGTCGACAGACGAACACCGGGGAGCTGTTTTTT	CASSRQTNTGELFF
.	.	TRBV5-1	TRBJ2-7	TGCGCCAGCAACGCGGACATGAGCTCCTACGAGCAGTACTTC	CASNADMSSYEQYF
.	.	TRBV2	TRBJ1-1	TGTGCCAGCAGTTTCGGACGGGGAAACACTGAAGCTTTCTTT	CASSFGRGNTEAFF
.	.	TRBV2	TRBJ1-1	TGTGCCAGCAGCGACTCGGGTATAACTGAAGCTTTCTTT	CASSDSGITEAFF
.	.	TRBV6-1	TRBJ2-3	TGTGCCAGCAGTGAAGGCCAGGGGATGGGGACAGATACGCAGTATTTT	CASSEGQGMGTDTQYF
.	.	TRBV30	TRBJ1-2	TGTGCCTGGAGGGGGGGGACCTATGGCTACACCTTC	CAWRGGTYGYTF
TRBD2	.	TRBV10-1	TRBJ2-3	TGCGCCAGCAGTGAATCAGCGGGAGGGCCGATCCGCACAGATACGCAGTATTTT	CASSESAGGPIRTDTQYF
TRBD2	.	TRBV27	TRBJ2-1	TGTGCCAGCAGTCCCCGGACTAGTGGCAGTAGGCAGTTCTTC	CASSPRTSGSRQFF
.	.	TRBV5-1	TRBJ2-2	TGCGCCAGCAGTCTAGAACAGGGCCTGCCGAACACCGGGGAGCTGTTTTTT	CASSLEQGLPNTGELFF